Each of the 32 T cell receptor beta chains below was sequenced from the same sample in a study of spatial heterogeneity in lung cancer. Time point here: sample taken at primary tumor resection. TCRdb independently ran MiXCR on the 5' RACE reads; one entry per CDR3 protein. This sample has more than 30,000 distinct CDR3 sequences, with roughly 5.2% found just once. The material sequenced was PBMCs, taken at surgery. The receptors come from a female donor with early-stage non-small cell lung cancer.

The chain combines TRBV6-7 with TRBJ2-5; TRBD2 matches at 9 bases. TRBV6-7 belongs to the ORF category, with a function that is uncertain. V lost 8 bases and J lost 4; bases outside the gene matches: 5. The CDR3 sequence is 13 residues long. CDR3 protein: CASGGGGVETQYF. CDR3 coding DNA: TGTGCCAGCGGAGGCGGGGGGGTAGAGACCCAGTACTTC.

This clonotype has a count of ten or more. The J gene is TRBJ1-1, the V gene TRBV30; D call uncertain. Per germline, CDR1 GTSNPN and CDR2 SVGIG (reference sequence). The CDR3 is 13 amino acids. V lost 2 bases and J 11 bases, leaving 18 bases between the germline ends. CDR3 protein: CAWSSMTPRLAFF. DNA of the CDR3: TGTGCCTGGAGTTCGATGACACCTAGGTTGGCTTTCTTT.

The genes are TRBV12-3 or TRBV12-4 and TRBJ1-1, with D possibly matching TRBD1 (6 bases). V was clipped by 5 bases and J by 5 bases, with 9 bases between them. This CDR3 comprises 12 residues. The CDR3 DNA follows: TGTGCCAGCAGTACAGGGAAAACTGAAGCTTTCTTT. It translates to CASSTGKTEAFF.

The V gene is TRBV7-2, the J gene TRBJ2-5, with TRBD2 identical over 10 bases. J was trimmed by 5 bases and V by 4 bases; bases with no gene match: 13. The CDR3 contains 17 residues. Germline V gives CDR1 SGHTA, CDR2 FQGNSA. The CDR3 nucleotides are TGTGCCAGCAGCTCTCCTACTATAGCGGGGGGTCAGGAGACCCAGTACTTC. Translated, it gives CASSSPTIAGGQETQYF.

The chain carries TRBV20-1 and TRBJ1-2, with 10 bases fitting TRBD1. Germline lookup yields CDR1 DFQATT and CDR2 SNEGSKA (reference sequence). The junction had 3 bases not matched to a gene; V was cut back by 0 bases and J by 5 bases. There are 14 residues in the CDR3. The CDR3 bases are TGCAGTGCTAGAGATATGGACAGGGGGTATGGCTACACCTTC. Translation gives CSARDMDRGYGYTF.

This clonotype was observed many times. The chain combines TRBV7-8 with TRBJ2-7, with TRBD1 as a possible D gene (7 bases). This CDR3 has 13 residues. The germline V gene has CDR1 SGHVS and CDR2 FQNEAQ. V was trimmed by 3 bases and J by 9 bases, leaving 15 bases between them. This chain's CDR3 is CASSFTGEVGQYF. CDR3 coding DNA: TGTGCCAGCAGCTTCACAGGGGAGGTGGGGCAGTACTTC. The variable domain in full, with the rest retrieved from reference TRBV7-8 and TRBJ2-7, is GAGVSQSPRYKVAKRGQDVALRCDPISGHVSLFWYQQALGQGPEFLTYFQNEAQLDKSGLPSDRFFAERPEGSVSTLKIQRTQQEDSAVYLCASSFTGEVGQYFGPGTRLTVT.

This clonotype appeared many times. The CDR3 DNA reads TGTGCCAGCAGACAGGTACACACCGGGGAGCTGTTTTTT. Translated: CASRQVHTGELFF. The V gene is TRBV6-5, the J gene TRBJ2-2, with D possibly matching TRBD1 (5 bases). Germline-derived CDR1 and CDR2 are MNHEY and SVGAGI. The CDR3 covers 13 residues. Trimming removed 6 bases at V and 3 bases at J, with 8 bases between.

For this clonotype: This clone may be a read error of a much larger clone one base away. The chain carries TRBV6-5 and TRBJ1-3; D is uncertain. Germline V gene data show CDR1 as MNHEY and CDR2 as SVGAGI. The V and J ends lost 6 bases and 0 bases respectively, with 15 bases between them. The CDR3 is 16 amino acids. The CDR3 nucleotides are TGTGCCAGCAGCCTGGCAGTAACCGGCTCTGGAAACACCATATATTTT. Residues: CASSLAVTGSGNTIYF.

This clonotype appeared many times. The chain links TRBV5-1 to TRBJ1-3, with no clear D. Germline values: CDR1 SGHRS, CDR2 YFSETQ. The CDR3 runs to 14 residues. V was pared by 0 bases and J by 4 bases, with 8 bases between. CDR3 loop: CASSLGDLGNTIYF. The CDR3 coding sequence is TGCGCCAGCAGCTTGGGGGATCTCGGAAACACCATATATTTT. The full variable domain, in which reference TRBV5-1 and TRBJ1-3 provide the parts outside the CDR3, is KAGVTQTPRYLIKTRGQQVTLSCSPISGHRSVSWYQQTPGQGLQFLFEYFSETQRNKGNFPGRFSGRQFSNSRSEMNVSTLELGDSALYLCASSLGDLGNTIYFGEGSWLTVV.

In this sample, this clonotype turned up many times. The chain employs TRBV2 and TRBJ1-5; D may be TRBD1 (5 bases). This CDR3 has 14 residues. Germline V gives CDR1 SNHLY, CDR2 FYNNEI. Deletions cut 4 bases from V and 1 base from J, with 8 bases between. DNA of the CDR3: TGTGCCAGCAGTGCCGGGGGAAGCAATCAGCCCCAGCATTTT. Translating it yields CASSAGGSNQPQHF.

This rearrangement joins TRBV5-4 to TRBJ2-1, with 7 bases lining up with TRBD2. V lost 4 bases and J lost 6; bases outside the gene matches: 4. The CDR3 length is 13 residues. Germline CDR1 SGHNT, CDR2 YYREEE (reference sequence). The CDR3 region is CASSGTSANEQFF. The CDR3 DNA sequence: TGTGCCAGCAGCGGCACTAGCGCCAATGAGCAGTTCTTC.

This clonotype has just a few counts. CDR3 sequence: CATSRGKQGEKLFF. The CDR3 nucleotides read TGTGCCACCAGCAGAGGGAAACAGGGCGAAAAACTGTTTTTT. This rearrangement joins TRBV15 to TRBJ1-4; TRBD1 might be the D (6 bases). Germline assignment: CDR1 LNHNV and CDR2 YYDKDF (reference sequence). Between the trimmed V and J ends, which lost 1 base and 8 bases, there was a span of 11 bases. The CDR3 is made up of 14 amino acids.

This clonotype was seen only once. The chain links TRBV4-2 to TRBJ2-2; D unresolved. This CDR3 contains 14 residues. Germline-derived CDR1 and CDR2 are LGHNA and YNFKEQ. V was trimmed by 3 bases and J by 3 bases, leaving 8 bases between them. DNA for the CDR3: TGTGCCAGCAGCCACTTACGGGACACCGGGGAGCTGTTTTTT. Protein product: CASSHLRDTGELFF.

V usage is TRBV10-3 and J usage is TRBJ1-1; D remains unclear. V lost 2 bases and J 1 base, leaving 5 bases between the germline ends. Germline CDR1 ENHRY, CDR2 SYGVKD. The CDR3 has 13 residues. As DNA, the CDR3 is TGTGCCATCAGTGAGGGGGAGAACACTGAAGCTTTCTTT. Translating gives CAISEGENTEAFF.

This clonotype was found many times. V usage is TRBV14 and J usage is TRBJ2-7; 8 bases align to TRBD2. V lost 6 bases, J lost 2 bases, and 9 bases stayed unmatched. The CDR3 has 15 amino acids. Germline V gives CDR1 SGHDN, CDR2 FVKESK. CDR3 sequence: CASRDTSGSTYEQYF. The CDR3 DNA reads as TGTGCCAGCAGGGACACTAGCGGAAGTACCTACGAGCAGTACTTC.

This clonotype occurred many times. The genes are TRBV21-1 and TRBJ2-7. TRBV21-1 represents a pseudogene. CDR3 length equals 12 residues. The CDR3 nucleotides read TGTGCCAGCAGCAAATACTGCTACGAGCAGTACTTC. The encoded protein is CASSKYCYEQYF.

This clonotype has a count of ten or more. The junction does not match germline at one end; this may be a read error. The rearrangement links TRBV2 to TRBJ2-1; 7 nucleotides align to TRBD1. CDR3 length: 14 amino acids. CDR1 and CDR2 (germline): SNHLY, FYNNEI. The DNA for the CDR3 is TGTGCCAGCAGAGAAGACAGGGTTAGCAATGAGCAGTTCTTC. Its translation is CASREDRVSNEQFF.

This clonotype came up a few times. The chain links TRBV20-1 to TRBJ1-1, with TRBD1 matching over 7 bases. The CDR3 runs to 14 residues. In germline, CDR1 is DFQATT, CDR2 SNEGSKA (reference sequence). V was pared by 3 bases and J by 2 bases, with 6 bases of the junction left unmatched. The CDR3 sequence is CSARTRGGNTEAFF. The CDR3 nucleotides are TGCAGTGCTAGGACCAGGGGGGGAAACACTGAAGCTTTCTTT.

In this sample, this clonotype turned up many times. This chain uses TRBV19 with TRBJ2-2; TRBD1 matches 8 bases. The CDR3 loop spans 16 amino acids. Germline CDR1 and CDR2: LNHDA and SQIVND (reference sequence). V lost 1 base, J lost 1 base, and 2 bases stayed unmatched. This CDR3 reads CASSIVGTGNTGELFF. CDR3 sequence (DNA): TGTGCCAGTAGTATAGTGGGGACAGGGAACACCGGGGAGCTGTTTTTT.

This clonotype has a handful of counts. The chain combines TRBV7-9 with TRBJ2-1, with 14 positions matching TRBD2. The CDR3 has 18 residues. Trimming took 5 bases from V and 4 from J; bases not matched to a gene: 10. The germline V gene encodes CDR1 SEHNR and CDR2 FQNEAQ (reference sequence). The CDR3 loop is CASSPPTSGGARYNEQFF. Written as DNA, the CDR3 is TGTGCCAGCAGCCCTCCGACTAGCGGGGGGGCCCGGTACAATGAGCAGTTCTTC.

Only a few counts were recorded for this clonotype. The chain has TRBV27 and TRBJ2-7; unclear D gene. This CDR3 is 13 amino acids long. From germline, CDR1 is MNHEY and CDR2 SMNVEV (reference sequence). Trimming pared 0 bases from V and 1 base from J, leaving 4 bases between. CDR3 region: CASSLSESYEQYF. Written as DNA, the CDR3 is TGTGCCAGCAGTTTATCGGAATCCTACGAGCAGTACTTC.

This clonotype was seen ten or more times. V usage is TRBV10-2 and J usage is TRBJ2-7, with D tentatively TRBD2 (6 bases). Germline-derived CDR1 and CDR2 are WSHSY and SAAADI. Trimming stripped 0 bases from V and 0 bases from J, with 9 bases between. The CDR3 spans 15 residues. The CDR3 sequence: CASSESAGSSYEQYF. The CDR3 DNA follows: TGCGCCAGCAGTGAGTCGGCGGGGAGCTCCTACGAGCAGTACTTC.

This clonotype was seen a handful of times. This chain links TRBV28 with TRBJ1-6, with D uncertain. The germline V and J ends were trimmed by 6 bases and 9 bases, with 18 bases remaining between them. The CDR3 sequence is 15 residues long. The germline CDR1 and CDR2 sequences are MDHEN and SYDVKM. CDR3 protein: CASSFVSGGSSPLHF. The CDR3 DNA follows: TGTGCCAGCAGCTTCGTAAGTGGTGGTAGTTCACCCCTCCACTTT.

This clonotype was observed a handful of times. The rearrangement uses TRBV30 and TRBJ2-5; perhaps TRBD2 as D (5 bases). This CDR3 is 12 amino acids long. Deletions cut 4 bases from V and 5 bases from J, with 11 bases between. Germline loops: CDR1 GTSNPN, CDR2 SVGIG (reference sequence). DNA for the CDR3: TGTGCCTGGATAAATCGAGGGGAGACCCAGTACTTC. It codes for CAWINRGETQYF.

The chain carries TRBV6-2 or TRBV6-3 and TRBJ2-3, with TRBD2 matching over 11 bases. V trimming: 2 bases; J trimming: 3 bases; junction bases outside the gene matches: 1. CDR1 is MNHEY and CDR2 is SVGEGT in the germline V gene. CDR3 size: 15 residues. CDR3 amino acids: CASSYASGGTDTQYF. The CDR3 DNA follows: TGTGCCAGCAGTTACGCTAGCGGGGGGACAGATACGCAGTATTTT.

This clonotype was seen at least ten times. A much larger clone differs from this one at a single base, so this may be a read error. The chain's CDR3 is CAWAGGKDTIYF. The CDR3 DNA sequence: TGCGCGTGGGCGGGGGGGAAAGACACCATATATTTT. The chain couples TRBV20-1 to TRBJ1-3; D is perhaps TRBD1 (5 bases). The CDR3 length is 12 residues. Germline CDR1 is DFQATT and CDR2 is SNEGSKA (reference sequence).

This clonotype came up many times. CDR3 region: CASSPLPGGYTF. CDR3 DNA: TGTGCCAGCAGTCCCCTACCCGGTGGCTACACCTTC. The chain employs TRBV7-9 and TRBJ1-2; D is undetermined. Germline CDR1 SEHNR, CDR2 FQNEAQ (reference sequence). The ends were cut back, 6 bases at V and 7 bases at J, with 12 bases in the middle. The CDR3 is 12 residues long.

This chain connects TRBV28 to TRBJ2-3; TRBD2 agrees at 9 bases. Germline V gives CDR1 MDHEN, CDR2 SYDVKM. CDR3 length: 18 amino acids. With 3 bases clipped from V and 0 bases from J, the junction kept 10 bases outside the gene matches. The CDR3 DNA follows: TGTGCCAGCAGTTTGGGACTACTAGCGGGCCCTAGCACAGATACGCAGTATTTT. Translation gives CASSLGLLAGPSTDTQYF.

Many counts were recorded for this clonotype. The chain combines TRBV5-4 with TRBJ2-5; 9 positions match TRBD1. In germline, CDR1 is SGHNT, CDR2 YYREEE (reference sequence). The V gene end was trimmed by 4 bases and the J gene end by 5 bases; junction bases not matched to a gene: 3. The CDR3 runs 13 residues. This chain's CDR3 is CASSPQGAETQYF. CDR3 nucleotides: TGTGCCAGCAGCCCACAGGGGGCGGAGACCCAGTACTTC.

This chain links TRBV4-3 with TRBJ2-3, with 8 bases matching TRBD2. Germline trimming cut 3 bases from V and 0 bases from J; bases unmatched to any gene: 2. The CDR3 contains 15 residues. Germline CDR1 and CDR2: LGHNA and YSLEER. The CDR3 coding sequence is TGCGCCAGCAGCCACGGGGGGGAGAGCACAGATACGCAGTATTTT. Its protein product is CASSHGGESTDTQYF.

The genes are TRBV4-1 and TRBJ2-5, with D unclear. Germline CDR1 and CDR2: MGHRA and YSYEKL. The CDR3 extends over 15 amino acids. The V and J ends lost 3 bases and 1 base respectively, with 12 bases between them. The CDR3 DNA sequence: TGCGCCAGCAGCCACCCTCCGTCGGGCCAAGAGACCCAGTACTTC. Amino acid sequence: CASSHPPSGQETQYF.

This clonotype was found many times. The chain links TRBV6-5 to TRBJ1-2; 7 nucleotides line up with TRBD1. The CDR3 consists of 15 residues. V lost 6 bases, J lost 2 bases, and 9 bases stayed unmatched. CDR1 is MNHEY and CDR2 is SVGAGI in the germline V gene. DNA for the CDR3: TGTGCCAGCAGGTTAAATTCGGGACAGAACTATGGCTACACCTTC. Translation gives CASRLNSGQNYGYTF.